The TCR beta chain described here comes from a study of CD8 T cells in Susac syndrome. Study context: Among the Susac syndrome patients sequenced, about 6 had active disease and about 8 were in remission.

After extraction with the RNeasy kit, about 0.45 to 1 ug of the RNA was reverse transcribed using random hexamers. Via MiXCR, TCRdb re-called the immunoSEQ multiplex PCR reads, giving one row per CDR3 protein. The top ten hold 0.095% to 0.15% of the sample, which has more than 150,000 distinct CDR3 sequences, 90% to 97% seen once. General study findings and limits: Clonal expansion was not seen in any Susac syndrome CD4+ T cell repertoire.

In the case of this clonotype: Its cognate antigen is unknown.

CDR1 and CDR2 from the germline V gene are LGHNA and YSLEER. The CDR3 runs to 15 residues. Trimming pared 0 bases from V and 5 bases from J, leaving 11 bases between. Sequencing of TCR beta was undertaken in CD8+ and CD4+ T cells derived from blood. Material: CD4+ T cells from PBMCs. J is TRBJ1-5 and V is TRBV4-3; TRBD1 is a possible D gene (5 bases). The TCR sequence derives from a human donor with Susac syndrome. CDR3 amino acids: CASSQDSGGDQPQHF. The CDR3 DNA follows: TGCGCCAGCAGCCAAGATTCGGGGGGTGATCAGCCCCAGCATTTT.